The text below deals with one T cell receptor beta chain. The sample originates from a study of blood T cell repertoires in COVID-19. For the study at large: Researchers got acute and convalescent COVID-19 samples from the United States, Italy and Spain.

Assay used: immunoSEQ multiplex PCR; TCRdb lists only in-frame clones, some missing. Of roughly 34,000 clones listed, about 88% are singletons. The CDR3 consists of 13 residues. Germline CDR1 SNHLY, CDR2 FYNNEI. Trimming took 8 bases from V and 1 from J; bases not matched to a gene: 3. The sequence came from a woman of 80 years or more with active or convalescent COVID-19. This chain links TRBV2 with TRBJ2-3; 7 nucleotides agree with TRBD2. The sample taken for sequencing was peripheral blood. In DNA form, the CDR3 reads TGTGCCAGCTTGGCGGGGGGCACAGATACGCAGTATTTT. This sequence encodes CASLAGGTDTQYF.